The 8 T cell receptor beta chains given below trace back to one sample, sequenced in a study of T-cell memory formation after mild COVID-19. TCRdb redid the calling of the 5' RACE reads with MiXCR, one entry per CDR3 protein. The table records about 390,000 distinct CDR3 sequences, approximately 21% of them present only once. The sequenced sample was PBMCs or a T cell subset sorted from them (not recorded which). Receptor source: an adult woman who had mild COVID-19 (a few samples of this study predate the infection). Cell type and time point are not known.

This clonotype was observed a few times. The chain employs TRBV5-1 and TRBJ1-2; D perhaps matches TRBD1 (6 bases). Trimming removed 0 bases at V and 10 bases at J, with 19 bases between. CDR1 is SGHRS and CDR2 is YFSETQ in the germline V gene. The CDR3 is 15 residues long. CDR3 region: CASSLGQAPEYFYTF. The CDR3 bases are TGCGCCAGCAGCTTGGGACAGGCCCCCGAATATTTCTACACCTTC.

There are a few counts of this clonotype. J is TRBJ1-2 and V is TRBV2; D gene ambiguous. Trimming removed 8 bases at V and 0 bases at J, with 16 bases between. This CDR3 has 15 residues. Germline CDR1 SNHLY, CDR2 FYNNEI. CDR3 amino acids: CASRLSERANYGYTF. In DNA form, the CDR3 reads TGTGCCAGCCGATTATCAGAAAGAGCTAACTATGGCTACACCTTC. The full variable domain, in which reference TRBV2 and TRBJ1-2 provide the parts outside the CDR3, is EPEVTQTPSHQVTQMGQEVILRCVPISNHLYFYWYRQILGQKVEFLVSFYNNEISEKSEIFDDQFSVERPDGSNFTLKIRSTKLEDSAMYFCASRLSERANYGYTFGSGTRLTVV.

The rearrangement joins TRBV19 to TRBJ2-1; 11 positions agree with TRBD2. The germline CDR1 and CDR2 sequences are LNHDA and SQIVND (reference sequence). After removal of 5 bases from V and 6 bases from J, the junction contained 12 bases not matched to a gene. This CDR3 is 17 amino acids long. For the CDR3, the DNA is TGTGCCAGTAGTGCCCTTCCACTAGCGGGAGAGGCCAATGAGCAGTTCTTC. It codes for CASSALPLAGEANEQFF.

This clonotype was observed a few times. V gene TRBV4-3 combines with J gene TRBJ2-2; D may be TRBD2 (6 bases). Germline V gene sequence: CDR1 LGHNA, CDR2 YSLEER. The CDR3 has 15 residues. The V and J ends lost 3 bases and 6 bases respectively, with 14 bases between them. The DNA for the CDR3 is TGCGCCAGCAGCCAGGATTTGGGGGGAGCCGGGGAGCTGTTTTTT. Its translation: CASSQDLGGAGELFF.

This chain links TRBV9 with TRBJ1-2, with D perhaps matching TRBD1 (6 bases). With 3 bases removed from V and 4 bases from J, the gap between germline ends came to 16 bases. The germline V gene has CDR1 SGDLS and CDR2 YYNGEE. There are 15 residues in the CDR3. The CDR3: CASSARRTAPYGYTF. DNA for the CDR3: TGTGCCAGCAGCGCCAGGCGGACAGCCCCCTATGGCTACACCTTC. Filled out from reference TRBV9 and TRBJ1-2, the complete variable domain reads DSGVTQTPKHLITATGQRVTLRCSPRSGDLSVYWYQQSLDQGLQFLIQYYNGEERAKGNILERFSAQQFPDLHSELNLSSLELGDSALYFCASSARRTAPYGYTFGSGTRLTVV.

The sample holds a few counts of this clonotype. V and J are TRBV15 and TRBJ2-7; D may be TRBD1 or TRBD2 (7 bases each). Germline CDR1 and CDR2: LNHNV and YYDKDF (reference sequence). The CDR3 is 16 residues long. Trimming removed 0 bases from V and 1 base from J, with 13 bases in between. In DNA, the CDR3 is TGTGCCACCAGCAGAGATCAGGGGGGGTCGTCCTACGAGCAGTACTTC. Protein: CATSRDQGGSSYEQYF.

This clonotype was seen a handful of times. The CDR3 here is CATSDRGPVNTGELFF. DNA of the CDR3: TGTGCCACCAGTGACCGCGGGCCCGTAAACACCGGGGAGCTGTTTTTT. The gene calls are TRBV24-1 and TRBJ2-2, with D perhaps TRBD2 (5 bases). CDR1 is KGHDR and CDR2 is SFDVKD in the germline V gene. Trimming removed 4 bases at V and 2 bases at J, with 13 bases between. The CDR3 has 16 amino acids.

The J gene is TRBJ1-2, the V gene TRBV6-6, with TRBD1 matching 7 bases. Germline CDR1 and CDR2: MNHNY and SVGAGI (reference sequence). This CDR3 region has 13 residues. V lost 6 bases to trimming and J lost 9 bases; unmatched junction nucleotides: 10. CDR3 coding DNA: TGTGCCAGCAGCCACGACAGGGTAAAGAGCTACACCTTC. Translated, it gives CASSHDRVKSYTF.